This T cell receptor beta chain was sequenced for a study of blood T cell repertoires in COVID-19. The method was immunoSEQ multiplex PCR; TCRdb's version includes in-frame clones alone and lacks a portion of them. The table lists a few hundred thousand clones, about 87% of them singletons. The CDR3 consists of 13 residues. Losses at the gene ends were 6 bases for V and 5 bases for J; bases not matched to a gene: 4. Germline loops: CDR1 MNHNY, CDR2 SVGAGI (reference sequence). The rearrangement uses TRBV6-6 and TRBJ1-5; TRBD1 matches 7 bases. This clonotype was sampled from a woman aged 25 to 39 with COVID-19, enrolled during active disease. Sample: peripheral blood. In DNA, the CDR3 is TGTGCCAGCAGACCAACAGGGGATCAGCCCCAGCATTTT. Protein: CASRPTGDQPQHF.